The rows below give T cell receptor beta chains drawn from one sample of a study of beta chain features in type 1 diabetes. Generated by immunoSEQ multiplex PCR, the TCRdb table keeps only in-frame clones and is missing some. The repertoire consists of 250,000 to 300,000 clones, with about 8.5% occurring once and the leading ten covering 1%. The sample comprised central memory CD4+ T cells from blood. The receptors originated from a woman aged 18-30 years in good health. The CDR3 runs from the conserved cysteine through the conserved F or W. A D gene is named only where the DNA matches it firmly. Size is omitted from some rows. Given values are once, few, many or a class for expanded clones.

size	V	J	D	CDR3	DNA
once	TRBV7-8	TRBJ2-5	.	CASSLYQGGETQYF	TGTGCCAGCAGCTTATATCAGGGGGGCGAGACCCAGTACTTC
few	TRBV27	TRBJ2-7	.	CASSLMAGSSYEQYF	TGTGCCAGCAGTTTAATGGCGGGAAGCTCCTACGAGCAGTACTTC
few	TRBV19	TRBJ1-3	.	CASSRGAFRRPGNTIYF	TGTGCCAGTAGTAGGGGTGCTTTTCGGCGTCCGGGAAACACCATATATTTT
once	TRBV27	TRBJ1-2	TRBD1	CASSPQQGANYGYTF	TGTGCCAGCAGCCCCCAACAGGGGGCTAACTATGGCTACACCTTC
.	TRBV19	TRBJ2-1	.	CASSIRKADNEQFF	TGTGCCAGTAGTATTAGAAAAGCTGACAATGAGCAGTTCTTC
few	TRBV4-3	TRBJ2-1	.	CASTRTGAGRGGHNEQFF	TGCGCCAGCACACGGACCGGAGCTGGGAGAGGTGGCCACAATGAGCAGTTCTTC
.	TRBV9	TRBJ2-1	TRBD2	CASSTQMGLAGDISYNEQFF	TGTGCCAGCAGCACGCAGATGGGACTAGCGGGAGATATCTCCTACAATGAGCAGTTCTTC
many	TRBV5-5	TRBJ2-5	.	CASTVRDVETQYF	TGTGCCAGCACCGTCAGGGATGTGGAGACCCAGTACTTC
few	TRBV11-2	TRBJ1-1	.	CASSFGSEGKGEAFF	TGTGCCAGCAGCTTCGGCAGCGAAGGGAAGGGCGAAGCTTTCTTT
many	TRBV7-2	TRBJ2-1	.	CASSLDRGVGYNEQFF	TGTGCCAGCAGCTTGGATAGGGGAGTCGGGTACAATGAGCAGTTCTTC
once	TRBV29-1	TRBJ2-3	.	CSVDGGLATDTQYF	TGCAGCGTTGATGGGGGGCTGGCCACAGATACGCAGTATTTT
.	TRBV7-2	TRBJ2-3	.	CASSLDEGHTQYF	TGTGCCAGCAGCTTAGATGAGGGTCATACGCAGTATTTT
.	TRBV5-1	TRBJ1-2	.	CASSVNQGFGGYTF	TGCGCCAGCAGCGTCAACCAGGGTTTTGGTGGCTACACCTTC
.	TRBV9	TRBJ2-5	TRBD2	CASSPSTGSGGPRETQYF	TGTGCCAGCAGCCCCTCGACGGGTAGCGGGGGACCCAGGGAGACCCAGTACTTC
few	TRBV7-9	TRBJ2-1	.	CASSPVRVLVNEQFF	TGTGCCAGCAGCCCCGTCAGGGTGCTTGTCAATGAGCAGTTCTTC
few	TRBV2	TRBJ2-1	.	CASSEPKGPGGMSISNEQFF	TGTGCCAGCAGTGAACCAAAAGGGCCAGGAGGTATGTCGATCAGCAATGAGCAGTTCTTC
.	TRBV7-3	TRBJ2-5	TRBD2	CASSLGLARQETQYF	TGTGCCAGCAGCTTGGGACTAGCGCGACAAGAGACCCAGTACTTC
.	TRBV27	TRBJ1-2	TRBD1	CASSLKADRGYGYTF	TGTGCCAGCAGTTTAAAAGCGGACAGGGGCTATGGCTACACCTTC
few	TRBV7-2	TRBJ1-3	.	CASSPLFPSSGNTIYF	TGTGCCAGCAGCCCCCTGTTCCCTTCCTCTGGAAACACCATATATTTT
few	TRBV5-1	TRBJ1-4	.	CASSWDGEKLFF	TGCGCCAGCAGCTGGGACGGCGAAAAACTGTTTTTT
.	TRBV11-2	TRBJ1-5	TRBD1	CASSFGDRGNQPQHF	TGTGCCAGCAGCTTCGGGGACAGGGGAAATCAGCCCCAGCATTTT
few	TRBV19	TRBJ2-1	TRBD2	CASSSVAGTRRHEQFF	TGTGCCAGTAGTTCCGTAGCCGGGACTAGAAGGCATGAGCAGTTCTTC
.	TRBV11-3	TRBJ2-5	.	CASSLRIQQGTQYF	TGTGCCAGCAGCTTACGAATACAACAGGGGACCCAGTACTTC
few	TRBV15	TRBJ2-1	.	CATSRVSIGSNEQFF	TGTGCCACCAGCAGAGTGTCCATCGGGAGCAATGAGCAGTTCTTC
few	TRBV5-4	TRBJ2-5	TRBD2	CASYFSGGHRETQYF	TGTGCCAGTTATTTTAGCGGGGGCCACAGAGAGACCCAGTACTTC
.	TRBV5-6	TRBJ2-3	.	CASSFGTGAGTDTQYF	TGTGCCAGCAGCTTCGGAACAGGGGCGGGGACAGATACGCAGTATTTT
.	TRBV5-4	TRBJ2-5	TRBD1	CASSAEQGQGAETQYF	TGTGCCAGCAGTGCGGAACAGGGACAGGGGGCAGAGACCCAGTACTTC
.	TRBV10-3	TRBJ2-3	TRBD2	CAISGLAGSDTQYF	TGTGCCATCAGTGGGCTAGCGGGATCAGATACGCAGTATTTT
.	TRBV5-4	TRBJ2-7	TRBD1	CASRIDRVGPYEQYF	TGTGCCAGCAGAATCGACAGGGTAGGGCCCTACGAGCAGTACTTC
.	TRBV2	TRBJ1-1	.	CASSPRSVGTEAFF	TGTGCCAGCAGTCCCAGGTCGGTTGGCACTGAAGCTTTCTTT
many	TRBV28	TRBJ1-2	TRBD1	CASSRDRWGGYTF	TGTGCCAGCAGTCGGGACAGGTGGGGTGGCTACACCTTC
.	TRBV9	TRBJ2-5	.	CASSQERQGNQYF	TGTGCCAGCAGCCAAGAGCGGCAGGGCAACCAGTACTTC
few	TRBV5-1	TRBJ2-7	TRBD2	CASSFGSIGAGEAF	TGCGCCAGCAGCTTTGGCTCGATTGGGGCGGGAGAAGCTTTC
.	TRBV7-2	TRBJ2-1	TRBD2	CASSSRGSGSLYEQFF	TGTGCCAGCAGCTCCCGTGGAAGCGGGAGTCTCTATGAGCAGTTCTTC
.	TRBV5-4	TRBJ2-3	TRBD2	CASSLEPGLAADTQYF	TGTGCCAGCAGCTTGGAACCGGGACTAGCGGCAGATACGCAGTATTTT
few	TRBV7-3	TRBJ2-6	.	CASSFGYSGANVLTF	TGTGCCAGCAGCTTCGGATACTCTGGGGCCAACGTCCTGACTTTC
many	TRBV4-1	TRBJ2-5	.	CASSSGGGKTSFEETQYF	TGCGCCAGCAGCAGCGGTGGAGGGAAGACAAGCTTCGAAGAGACCCAGTACTTC
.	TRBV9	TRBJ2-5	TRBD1	CASSVRQGAGETQYF	TGTGCCAGCAGCGTACGACAGGGGGCAGGGGAGACCCAGTACTTC
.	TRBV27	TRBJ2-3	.	CASSHPSSADTQYF	TGTGCCAGCAGTCACCCCTCCTCCGCAGATACGCAGTATTTT
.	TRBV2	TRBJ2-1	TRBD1	CASTNPRDSLYNEQFF	TGTGCCAGCACGAACCCCCGGGACAGCCTATACAATGAGCAGTTCTTC
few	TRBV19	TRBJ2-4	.	CASQQEPNIQYF	TGTGCCAGTCAACAGGAGCCTAACATTCAGTACTTC
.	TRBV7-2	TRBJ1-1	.	CASSLAGTVEAFF	TGTGCCAGCAGCTTAGCAGGGACCGTCGAAGCTTTCTTT
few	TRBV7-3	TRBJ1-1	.	CASSLVPLSGVAFF	TGTGCCAGCAGCTTAGTTCCGCTCTCCGGGGTAGCTTTCTTT
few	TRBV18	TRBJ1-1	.	CASSPGKGLGGTEAFF	TGTGCCAGCTCACCAGGGAAGGGGCTAGGAGGAACTGAAGCTTTCTTT
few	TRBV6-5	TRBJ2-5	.	CASSYSWGETQYF	TGTGCCAGCAGTTATTCTTGGGGTGAGACCCAGTACTTC
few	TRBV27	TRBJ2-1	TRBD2	CASSPTGGTRNFF	TGTGCCAGCAGTCCCACGGGGGGGACTAGGAATTTCTTC
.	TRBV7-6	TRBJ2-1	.	CASSPTPDYNEQFF	TGTGCCAGCAGCCCCACCCCGGACTACAATGAGCAGTTCTTC
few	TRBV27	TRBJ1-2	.	CASSSPKGYGYTF	TGTGCCAGCAGTTCACCCAAGGGGTATGGCTACACCTTC
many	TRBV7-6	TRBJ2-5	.	CASSGRGTQYF	TGTGCCAGCAGCGGACGGGGGACCCAGTACTTC
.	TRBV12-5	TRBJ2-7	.	CASAMGGPSYEQYF	TGTGCTAGTGCCATGGGGGGGCCCTCCTACGAGCAGTACTTC
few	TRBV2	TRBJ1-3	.	CASSEAGNTIYF	TGTGCCAGCAGTGAGGCCGGAAACACCATATATTTT
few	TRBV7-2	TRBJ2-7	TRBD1	CASRNQQGAAYEQYF	TGTGCCAGCAGAAATCAACAGGGGGCAGCCTACGAGCAGTACTTC
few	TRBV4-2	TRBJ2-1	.	CASSERGQALYEQFF	TGTGCCAGCAGCGAAAGAGGGCAGGCACTCTATGAGCAGTTCTTC
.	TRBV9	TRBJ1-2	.	CASSERQRGYTF	TGTGCCAGCAGTGAGCGGCAGCGCGGCTACACCTTC
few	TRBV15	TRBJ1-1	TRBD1	CATSRIRTGGEAFF	TGTGCCACCAGCAGGATCCGGACAGGCGGAGAAGCTTTCTTT
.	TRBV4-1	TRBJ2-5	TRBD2	CASSPFGLAGDQETQYF	TGCGCCAGCAGCCCATTTGGTTTAGCGGGGGATCAAGAGACCCAGTACTTC
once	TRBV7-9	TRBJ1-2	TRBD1	CASSQTGRDRGGYTF	TGTGCCAGCAGCCAGACAGGACGGGACAGGGGTGGCTACACCTTC
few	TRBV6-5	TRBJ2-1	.	CASSYGTQPWNEQFF	TGTGCCAGCAGTTATGGGACACAACCTTGGAATGAGCAGTTCTTC
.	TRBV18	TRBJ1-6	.	CASSPDRDSPLHF	TGTGCCAGCTCACCAGATCGGGATTCACCCCTCCACTTT